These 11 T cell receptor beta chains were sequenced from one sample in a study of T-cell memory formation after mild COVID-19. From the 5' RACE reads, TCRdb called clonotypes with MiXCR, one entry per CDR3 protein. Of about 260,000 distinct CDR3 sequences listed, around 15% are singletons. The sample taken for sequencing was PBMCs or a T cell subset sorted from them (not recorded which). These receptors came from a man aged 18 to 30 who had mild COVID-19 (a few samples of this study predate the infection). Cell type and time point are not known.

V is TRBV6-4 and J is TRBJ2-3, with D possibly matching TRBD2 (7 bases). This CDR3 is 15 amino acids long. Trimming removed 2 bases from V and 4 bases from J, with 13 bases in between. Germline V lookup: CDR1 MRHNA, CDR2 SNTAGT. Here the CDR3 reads CASSDEGGAADTQYF. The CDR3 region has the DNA TGTGCCAGCAGTGACGAGGGGGGGGCCGCAGATACGCAGTATTTT.

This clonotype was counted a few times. The CDR3 region has the DNA TGTGCCAGCAGTTTAGGAGAATACGAGCAGTACTTC. Protein: CASSLGEYEQYF. V is TRBV28 and J is TRBJ2-7; D is unresolved. CDR3 size: 12 residues. Trimming removed 2 bases at V and 4 bases at J, with 6 bases between. Germline loops: CDR1 MDHEN, CDR2 SYDVKM.

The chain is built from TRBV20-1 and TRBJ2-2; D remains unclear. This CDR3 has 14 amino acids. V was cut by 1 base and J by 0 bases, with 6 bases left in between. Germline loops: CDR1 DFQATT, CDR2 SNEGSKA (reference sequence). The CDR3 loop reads CSARGSPNTGELFF. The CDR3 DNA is TGCAGTGCTAGAGGCTCCCCGAACACCGGGGAGCTGTTTTTT.

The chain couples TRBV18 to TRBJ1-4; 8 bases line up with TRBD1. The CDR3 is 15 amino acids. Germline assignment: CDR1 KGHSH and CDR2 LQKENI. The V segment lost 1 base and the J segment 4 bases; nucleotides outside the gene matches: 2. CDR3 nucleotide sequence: TGTGCCAGCTCACCACTGGGACAGGATAATGAAAAACTGTTTTTT. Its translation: CASSPLGQDNEKLFF.

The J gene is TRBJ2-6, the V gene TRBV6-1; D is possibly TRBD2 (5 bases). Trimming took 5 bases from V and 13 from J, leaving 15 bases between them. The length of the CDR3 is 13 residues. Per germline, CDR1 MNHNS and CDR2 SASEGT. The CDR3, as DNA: TGTGCCAGCAGTTCGGACTCTCTAGGGGTCCTGACTTTC. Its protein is CASSSDSLGVLTF.

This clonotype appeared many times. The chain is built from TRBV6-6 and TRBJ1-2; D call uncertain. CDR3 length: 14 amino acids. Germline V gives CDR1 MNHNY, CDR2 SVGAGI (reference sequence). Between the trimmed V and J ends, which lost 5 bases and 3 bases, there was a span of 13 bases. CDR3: CASSEPGGYYGYTF. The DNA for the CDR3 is TGTGCCAGCAGTGAGCCCGGTGGATACTATGGCTACACCTTC.

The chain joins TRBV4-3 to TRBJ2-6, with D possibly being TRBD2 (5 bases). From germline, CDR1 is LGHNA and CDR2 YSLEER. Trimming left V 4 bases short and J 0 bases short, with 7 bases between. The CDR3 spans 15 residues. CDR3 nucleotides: TGCGCCAGCAGCCCGGGAACCTCTGGGGCCAACGTCCTGACTTTC. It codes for CASSPGTSGANVLTF.

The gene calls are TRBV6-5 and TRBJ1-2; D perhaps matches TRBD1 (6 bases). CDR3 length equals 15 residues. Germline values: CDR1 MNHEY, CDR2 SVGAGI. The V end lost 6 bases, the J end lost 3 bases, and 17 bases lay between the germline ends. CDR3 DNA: TGTGCCAGCAGGCAGAGACAGGAGACGTACTATGGCTACACCTTC. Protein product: CASRQRQETYYGYTF.

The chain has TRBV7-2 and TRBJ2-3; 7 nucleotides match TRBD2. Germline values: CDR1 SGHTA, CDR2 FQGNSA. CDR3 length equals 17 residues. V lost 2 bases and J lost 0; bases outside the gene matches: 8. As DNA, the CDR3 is TGTGCCAGCAGCTTATGGGGGGGGATCCCTAGCACAGATACGCAGTATTTT. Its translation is CASSLWGGIPSTDTQYF.

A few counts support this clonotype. The CDR3 here is CASTKSPRITEAFF. In DNA, the CDR3 is TGTGCCAGCACCAAGAGCCCACGTATCACTGAAGCTTTCTTT. This chain connects TRBV6-2 or TRBV6-3 to TRBJ1-1; D call uncertain. Trimming stripped 7 bases from V and 4 bases from J, with 16 bases between. The CDR3 is made up of 14 amino acids. Germline assignment: CDR1 MNHEY and CDR2 SVGEGT.

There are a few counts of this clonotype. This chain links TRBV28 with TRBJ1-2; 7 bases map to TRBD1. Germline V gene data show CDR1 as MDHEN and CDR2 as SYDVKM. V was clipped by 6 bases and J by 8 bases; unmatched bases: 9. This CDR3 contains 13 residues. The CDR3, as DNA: TGTGCCAGCAGAATCACAGGGGCGCGGGGCTACACCTTC. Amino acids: CASRITGARGYTF.